Listed here are 32 T cell receptor beta chains from one sample, sequenced in a study of blood T cell repertoires in COVID-19 (dated by TCRdb to the early 2020s). The library came from the immunoSEQ multiplex PCR assay. This is the immuneACCESS table as TCRdb keeps it, with only in-frame sequences that have V and J called. A part of the clones is gone; compared with another copy, unresolved V genes explain less than half, and the rest is unexplained. The sample yields 200,000 or so clones; approximately 83% were counted once. Of the sample, about 3.3% is held by the ten largest clones. The material sequenced was peripheral blood. All receptors come from a man aged 60-69 years with acute or convalescent COVID-19.

In its sample, this clone was seen a few times. In nucleotides, the CDR3 is TGTGCCAGCAGTTTCACGGGAGCATCCTACGAGCAGTACTTC. Translation: CASSFTGASYEQYF. The V gene is TRBV28, the J gene TRBJ2-7, with a possible D match to TRBD2 (6 bases). V dropped 3 bases and J dropped 1 base, with 10 bases sitting between them. The germline V gene encodes CDR1 MDHEN and CDR2 SYDVKM. The CDR3 has 14 residues. The complete variable domain, with remaining parts taken from reference TRBV28 and TRBJ2-7, reads DVKVTQSSRYLVKRTGEKVFLECVQDMDHENMFWYRQDPGLGLRLIYFSYDVKMKEKGDIPEGYSVSREKKERFSLILESASTNQTSMYLCASSFTGASYEQYFGPGTRLTVT.

The rearrangement uses TRBV3-1 (or the pseudogene TRBV3-2) and TRBJ2-5, with TRBD2 matching 7 bases. Germline loops: CDR1 LGHDT, CDR2 YNNKEL (reference sequence). V gave up 2 bases and J gave up 4 bases; unmatched junction bases: 13. The CDR3 extends over 17 amino acids. This chain's CDR3 is CASSQRGSREYGETQYF. The CDR3 bases are TGTGCCAGCAGCCAAAGAGGTTCGCGGGAGTATGGAGAGACCCAGTACTTC.

V usage is TRBV7-3 and J usage is TRBJ2-3; 10 bases agree with TRBD1. This CDR3 region has 14 residues. Unmatched junction bases numbered 2, after V lost 4 bases and J lost 4 bases. Per germline, CDR1 SGHTA and CDR2 FQGTGA. The CDR3 DNA is TGTGCCAGCAGCTACGGGACAGGGGCAGATACGCAGTATTTT. Protein product: CASSYGTGADTQYF. Variable domain in full (rest from reference TRBV7-3 and TRBJ2-3): GAGVSQTPSNKVTEKGKYVELRCDPISGHTALYWYRQSLGQGPEFLIYFQGTGAADDSGLPNDRFFAVRPEGSVSTLKIQRTERGDSAVYLCASSYGTGADTQYFGPGTRLTVL.

This clone was found once. Here the CDR3 reads CASRRGQGADTQYF. The CDR3 coding sequence is TGTGCCAGCAGGCGGGGACAGGGGGCAGATACGCAGTATTTT. V usage is TRBV27 and J usage is TRBJ2-3; 11 nucleotides align to TRBD1. Germline CDR1 MNHEY, CDR2 SMNVEV (reference sequence). V dropped 6 bases and J dropped 4; count of bases not matched to a gene: 3. The CDR3 sequence is 14 residues long.

This clone was seen a single time. This chain connects TRBV4-2 to TRBJ2-7, with 13 bases lining up with TRBD2. The CDR3 has 17 residues. Trimming cost V 1 base and J 4 bases; bases outside gene matches: 7. Germline V gene sequence: CDR1 LGHNA, CDR2 YNFKEQ. CDR3 sequence: CASSQALGTSGTYEQYF. In DNA form, the CDR3 reads TGTGCCAGCAGCCAAGCTCTTGGGACTAGCGGGACATACGAGCAGTACTTC.

The chain has TRBV6-1 and TRBJ2-7; 7 bases match TRBD2. Germline CDR1 reads MNHNS; CDR2 reads SASEGT. The CDR3 runs to 16 residues. The V gene end was trimmed by 1 base and the J gene end by 2 bases; junction bases not matched to a gene: 8. As DNA, the CDR3 is TGTGCCAGCAGTGAAGTTGTTGGGGGGGGAACCTACGAGCAGTACTTC. This codes for CASSEVVGGGTYEQYF.

This chain uses TRBV3-1 (or the pseudogene TRBV3-2) with TRBJ2-1; D unclear. Germline V gives CDR1 LGHDT, CDR2 YNNKEL (reference sequence). V dropped 3 bases and J dropped 9 bases, with 9 bases sitting between them. The CDR3 covers 12 residues. CDR3 sequence reads: CASSQGDSEQFF. The CDR3 region has the DNA TGTGCCAGCAGCCAGGGTGACTCTGAGCAGTTCTTC.

The sample holds a few counts of this clone. This chain uses TRBV5-1 with TRBJ1-1; 7 bases line up with TRBD1. The J segment lost 4 bases and the V segment lost 2 bases, leaving 8 bases of the junction unmatched. Germline V gene sequence: CDR1 SGHRS, CDR2 YFSETQ. The CDR3 covers 15 residues. The CDR3 nucleotides are TGCGCCAGCAGCTTCTTAGACAGGGTCGGCACTGAAGCTTTCTTT. It translates to CASSFLDRVGTEAFF. Full variable domain (outside the CDR3, taken from reference TRBV5-1 and TRBJ1-1): KAGVTQTPRYLIKTRGQQVTLSCSPISGHRSVSWYQQTPGQGLQFLFEYFSETQRNKGNFPGRFSGRQFSNSRSEMNVSTLELGDSALYLCASSFLDRVGTEAFFGQGTRLTVV.

This chain connects TRBV19 to TRBJ2-2, with TRBD1 matching over 7 bases. Germline V CDR1 and CDR2: LNHDA, SQIVND (reference sequence). The V gene end was trimmed by 4 bases and the J gene end by 2 bases; junction bases not matched to a gene: 7. CDR3 size: 16 residues. Here the CDR3 reads CASSTLRDRNTGELFF. CDR3 DNA: TGTGCCAGTAGTACCCTCCGGGACAGAAACACCGGGGAGCTGTTTTTT.

This chain connects TRBV27 to TRBJ2-2; 8 bases are shared with TRBD1. Per germline, CDR1 MNHEY and CDR2 SMNVEV (reference sequence). The V segment lost 5 bases and the J segment 4 bases; nucleotides outside the gene matches: 12. The CDR3 has 17 amino acids. The CDR3 coding sequence is TGTGCCAGCAGTCCAACCTTCAGGGGGCCCCGCACCGGGGAGCTGTTTTTT. The encoded protein is CASSPTFRGPRTGELFF.

The rearrangement joins TRBV7-9 to TRBJ1-6, with no clear D. Germline CDR1 SEHNR, CDR2 FQNEAQ (reference sequence). V gave up 4 bases and J gave up 7 bases, with 5 bases separating them. The CDR3 is 12 residues long. Here the CDR3 reads CASSSLNSPLHF. The CDR3 region has the DNA TGTGCCAGCAGCTCGTTGAATTCACCCCTCCACTTT.

This chain links TRBV6-5 with TRBJ1-1; 7 nucleotides align to TRBD1. This CDR3 spans 13 amino acids. With V trimmed by 5 bases and J by 8 bases, 8 bases remained unmatched. The germline V gene has CDR1 MNHEY and CDR2 SVGAGI. The CDR3 bases are TGTGCCAGCAGTAGGGGGCGCTTGCTGGAAGCTTTCTTT. Translated, it gives CASSRGRLLEAFF.

This sequence joins TRBV2 and TRBJ2-2; D ambiguous. The V and J ends lost 8 bases and 3 bases respectively, with 13 bases between them. CDR3 length: 14 amino acids. Germline values: CDR1 SNHLY, CDR2 FYNNEI. The CDR3 DNA sequence: TGTGCCAGCTTGGTGGCTGCCTACACCGGGGAGCTGTTTTTT. It is translated as CASLVAAYTGELFF.

To note about this clone: Other nucleotide sequences in the sample specify the same CDR3. This sequence joins TRBV19 and TRBJ2-2; D gene ambiguous. CDR3 length: 15 amino acids. The V gene's germline CDR1 is LNHDA and CDR2 SQIVND (reference sequence). The V end was cut by 3 bases, the J end by 0 bases, with 8 bases between. The CDR3 nucleotides are TGTGCCAGTAGTATTGGTCAGACGAACACCGGGGAGCTGTTTTTT. This codes for CASSIGQTNTGELFF.

About this clone: The junction does not match germline at one end; this may be a read error. The chain has TRBV5-4 and TRBJ2-6; D not resolved. This CDR3 is 12 amino acids long. Germline V gene data show CDR1 as SGHNT and CDR2 as YYREEE (reference sequence). The CDR3 here is CAGSLGANVLTF. In nucleotides, the CDR3 is TGTGCCGGCAGCCTTGGGGCCAACGTCCTGACTTTC.

The chain uses TRBV6-5 and TRBJ1-3; TRBD1 aligns across 7 bases. Germline trimming cut 5 bases from V and 2 bases from J; bases unmatched to any gene: 3. The CDR3 runs 14 residues. Germline lookup yields CDR1 MNHEY and CDR2 SVGAGI. The CDR3 here is CASSHQGAGNTIYF. The CDR3 DNA sequence: TGTGCCAGCAGTCACCAGGGGGCTGGAAACACCATATATTTT.

V gene TRBV19 combines with J gene TRBJ2-4, with 7 nucleotides matching TRBD1. The CDR3 consists of 17 residues. J lost 0 bases, V lost 6 bases, and 11 bases had no gene match. CDR1 is LNHDA and CDR2 is SQIVND in the germline V gene (reference sequence). The CDR3 reads CASRGTTGSQAKNIQYF. CDR3 bases: TGTGCCAGTAGGGGCACGACAGGGAGCCAAGCCAAAAACATTCAGTACTTC.

The chain employs TRBV7-9 and TRBJ1-1; the D is unclear. Per the germline V gene, CDR1 is SEHNR and CDR2 is FQNEAQ (reference sequence). V lost 10 bases, J lost 0 bases, and 12 bases lay in between. The CDR3 has 13 residues. CDR3 protein: CATPGEMNTEAFF. The CDR3 DNA reads as TGTGCCACTCCAGGCGAAATGAACACTGAAGCTTTCTTT. Based on the CDR3 plus reference TRBV7-9 and TRBJ1-1, the full variable domain is DTGVSQNPRHKITKRGQNVTFRCDPISEHNRLYWYRQTLGQGPEFLTYFQNEAQLEKSRLLSDRFSAERPKGSFSTLEIQRTEQGDSAMYLCATPGEMNTEAFFGQGTRLTVV.

The chain has TRBV10-1 and TRBJ2-3; possibly TRBD2 for D (6 bases). The length of the CDR3 is 18 residues. Germline assignment: CDR1 WNHNN and CDR2 SYGVQD (reference sequence). V was shortened by 6 bases and J by 1 base, with 23 bases between the two germline ends. The CDR3 here is CASSPSGISGDGTDTQYF. The CDR3 coding sequence is TGCGCCAGCAGCCCCAGCGGTATTTCGGGGGATGGCACAGATACGCAGTATTTT.

The chain recombines TRBV7-6 with TRBJ2-7; D possibly corresponds to TRBD1 (5 bases). The CDR3 consists of 13 residues. The V and J ends lost 2 bases and 2 bases respectively, with 7 bases between them. CDR1 SGHVS and CDR2 FNYEAQ come from the germline V gene. CDR3 sequence (DNA): TGTGCCAGCAGCTTATCGACAGCCTACGAGCAGTACTTC. As protein: CASSLSTAYEQYF.

This chain connects TRBV4-3 to TRBJ2-1; D is possibly TRBD2 (6 bases). This CDR3 comprises 16 residues. Germline assignment: CDR1 LGHNA and CDR2 YSLEER. Trimming pared 0 bases from V and 9 bases from J, leaving 18 bases between. The CDR3 reads CASSQDVGGKNLEQFF. As DNA, the CDR3 is TGCGCCAGCAGCCAAGATGTGGGCGGGAAAAACCTTGAGCAGTTCTTC.

The J gene is TRBJ2-7, the V gene TRBV3-1 (or the pseudogene TRBV3-2), with 8 nucleotides matching TRBD2. V was clipped by 1 base and J by 5 bases; unmatched bases: 7. The CDR3 has 15 residues. Per germline, CDR1 LGHDT and CDR2 YNNKEL (reference sequence). CDR3 protein: CASSQGRGRINEQYF. The CDR3 DNA reads as TGTGCCAGCAGCCAAGGTCGCGGGAGGATTAACGAGCAGTACTTC.

This clone has just one count. The gene calls are TRBV30 and TRBJ2-1; D may be TRBD2 (5 bases). V dropped 2 bases and J dropped 6 bases, with 11 bases sitting between them. Per the germline V gene, CDR1 is GTSNPN and CDR2 is SVGIG (reference sequence). This CDR3 region has 13 residues. CDR3 nucleotide sequence: TGTGCCTGGAGTCCTTCTAGCCTCAATGAGCAGTTCTTC. This codes for CAWSPSSLNEQFF.

This chain connects TRBV28 to TRBJ1-6, with D uncertain. The CDR3 length is 14 residues. Germline loops: CDR1 MDHEN, CDR2 SYDVKM. Trimming removed 7 bases at V and 9 bases at J, with 16 bases between. In DNA, the CDR3 is TGTGCCAGCATCAGAGGGAATAGTGGTTCACCCCTCCACTTT. Amino acids: CASIRGNSGSPLHF.

The chain joins TRBV5-1 to TRBJ2-7, with 10 bases identical to TRBD2. The CDR3 has 17 amino acids. The germline V gene encodes CDR1 SGHRS and CDR2 YFSETQ. J was trimmed by 1 base and V by 7 bases; bases with no gene match: 14. CDR3 loop: CASRPGLAGVRSYEQYF. CDR3 coding DNA: TGCGCCAGCCGGCCCGGCCTAGCGGGAGTTCGGTCCTACGAGCAGTACTTC.

V gene TRBV3-1 (or the pseudogene TRBV3-2) combines with J gene TRBJ1-6; no clear D. V lost 1 base, J lost 10 bases, and 17 bases lay in between. This CDR3 spans 16 amino acids. The germline V gene has CDR1 LGHDT and CDR2 YNNKEL (reference sequence). CDR3 sequence reads: CASSQGSDSRSSPLHF. The CDR3 DNA reads as TGTGCCAGCAGCCAAGGTTCCGACTCCCGATCCTCACCCCTCCACTTT.

V and J are TRBV28 and TRBJ1-2; no clear D. The CDR3 has 14 amino acids. Trimming left V 6 bases short and J 1 base short, with 12 bases between. The germline CDR1 and CDR2 sequences are MDHEN and SYDVKM. The DNA of the CDR3 is TGTGCCAGCAGACCCGGGGAGGGTAACTATGGCTACACCTTC. Amino acids: CASRPGEGNYGYTF.

This clone was counted only a few times. This rearrangement joins TRBV7-2 to TRBJ2-7; 8 nucleotides line up with TRBD2. The V and J ends lost 4 bases and 0 bases, in that order; junction bases with no gene match: 14. This CDR3 is built from 18 residues. CDR1 and CDR2 (germline): SGHTA, FQGNSA. The CDR3 sequence is CASSSPSGGSKSSYEQYF. The CDR3 DNA is TGTGCCAGCAGCTCCCCTTCGGGAGGGTCGAAGAGCTCCTACGAGCAGTACTTC.

The count of this clone is one. This chain joins TRBV10-3 and TRBJ2-7; D not certain. V was clipped by 6 bases and J by 0 bases, with 12 bases between them. The CDR3 length is 14 residues. Germline values: CDR1 ENHRY, CDR2 SYGVKD. In DNA form, the CDR3 reads TGTGCCATCAGCCCCGACTTACCCTCCTACGAGCAGTACTTC. This sequence encodes CAISPDLPSYEQYF.

V usage is TRBV5-4 and J usage is TRBJ2-2; D may be TRBD1 (5 bases). This CDR3 has 16 residues. In germline, CDR1 is SGHNT, CDR2 YYREEE (reference sequence). Trimming took off 4 bases at V and 4 bases at J, with 17 bases between the two ends. CDR3 protein: CASSPVSRESTGELFF. The CDR3 DNA reads TGTGCCAGCAGCCCAGTAAGCAGGGAAAGCACCGGGGAGCTGTTTTTT.

This rearrangement joins TRBV28 to TRBJ1-5; D perhaps matches TRBD1 (5 bases). Looked up from germline, CDR1 is MDHEN and CDR2 is SYDVKM. V shed 6 bases and J shed 5 bases, with 14 bases lying between them. The CDR3 totals 14 residues. As DNA, the CDR3 is TGTGCCAGCAGGAACGGGGGGATTCATCAGCCCCAGCATTTT. As protein: CASRNGGIHQPQHF.

The chain uses TRBV7-2 and TRBJ2-2; 7 bases align to TRBD1. Unmatched junction bases numbered 3, after V lost 2 bases and J lost 3 bases. CDR3 length: 15 residues. Germline values: CDR1 SGHTA, CDR2 FQGNSA. The CDR3 reads CASSLTGEYTGELFF. The CDR3 DNA reads as TGTGCCAGCAGCTTAACAGGGGAGTACACCGGGGAGCTGTTTTTT.